A single sample gave rise to the 24 T cell receptor beta chains below, sequenced in a study of blood T cells in healthy people across ages. A sample-barcoded 5' primer and a J-beta primer mix were used in a second PCR of roughly 7 to 11 cycles. TCRdb fed the 5' RACE reads into MiXCR, producing one record per CDR3 protein. The sample includes 700,000 or so distinct CDR3 sequences, around two fifths of them seen just once. Sample: blood. These receptors were obtained from an elderly man in good health.

V usage is TRBV5-1 and J usage is TRBJ1-2; D gene unclear. The CDR3 covers 13 residues. The germline V gene encodes CDR1 SGHRS and CDR2 YFSETQ. The V gene lost 4 bases and the J gene lost 7 bases, with 14 bases spanning the gap. CDR3 loop: CASSDGSEGGYTF. The CDR3 DNA sequence: TGCGCCAGCAGCGACGGATCGGAGGGTGGCTACACCTTC. Variable domain in full (rest from reference TRBV5-1 and TRBJ1-2): KAGVTQTPRYLIKTRGQQVTLSCSPISGHRSVSWYQQTPGQGLQFLFEYFSETQRNKGNFPGRFSGRQFSNSRSEMNVSTLELGDSALYLCASSDGSEGGYTFGSGTRLTVV.

This clonotype was seen once. The CDR3 DNA is TGTGCCAGCAGCGTAGGGGGCTGGGAGCTGTTTTTT. Translating gives CASSVGGWELFF. The rearrangement links TRBV9 to TRBJ2-2, with TRBD1 as a possible D gene (5 bases). Germline V CDR1 and CDR2: SGDLS, YYNGEE. Trimming cost V 0 bases and J 9 bases, with 6 bases left between them. This CDR3 is built from 12 residues.

A word on this clonotype: At one boundary the junction diverges from the germline segment, which might be a read error. This rearrangement joins TRBV4-1 to TRBJ2-7; 10 nucleotides agree with TRBD1. The germline V gene encodes CDR1 MGHRA and CDR2 YSYEKL. This CDR3 has 15 amino acids. Here the CDR3 reads CASGQGPGQGYEQYF. CDR3 sequence (DNA): TGCGCCAGCGGCCAGGGACCGGGACAGGGGTACGAGCAGTACTTC.

This clonotype was seen more than once but under ten times. The rearrangement uses TRBV4-2 and TRBJ2-2; TRBD2 agrees at 11 bases. Germline V gene sequence: CDR1 LGHNA, CDR2 YNFKEQ. J was trimmed by 6 bases and V by 5 bases; bases with no gene match: 5. The CDR3 is made up of 15 amino acids. DNA for the CDR3: TGTGCCAGCAGCGCCCGGACTAGCGGGCCCGGGGAGCTGTTTTTT. Translation gives CASSARTSGPGELFF.

Details on this clonotype: A read error may produce the germline difference seen at one junction end. This sequence joins TRBV14 and TRBJ1-1; the D gene is possibly TRBD1 (6 bases). CDR1 is SGHDN, CDR2 FVKESK, per germline. The CDR3 consists of 15 residues. The CDR3 bases are TGTGCCGGCAGCCAAGTACAGGGTAAGGGCACTGAAGCTTTCTTT. As protein: CAGSQVQGKGTEAFF.

The sample holds many counts of this clonotype. CDR3 protein: CASSRLASTYNEQFF. In DNA, the CDR3 is TGTGCCAGCAGTCGACTAGCGTCCACATACAATGAGCAGTTCTTC. The genes are TRBV12-3 or TRBV12-4 and TRBJ2-1; 8 bases match TRBD2. With V trimmed by 5 bases and J by 4 bases, 7 bases remained unmatched. CDR3 length: 15 residues.

This clonotype was counted only a few times. This chain connects TRBV3-1 to TRBJ2-1; possible D gene TRBD1, 7 bases. Germline V gene sequence: CDR1 LGHDT, CDR2 YNNKEL (reference sequence). V was cut by 4 bases and J by 7 bases, with 17 bases left in between. This CDR3 region has 15 residues. CDR3 region: CASSPTFQGGNEQFF. In DNA form, the CDR3 reads TGTGCCAGCAGCCCAACTTTCCAGGGGGGTAATGAGCAGTTCTTC.

The chain carries TRBV9 and TRBJ2-1; tentatively, D is TRBD1 (7 bases). The last part of the DNA fits TRBJ2-7 better; the J call may be wrong. The germline V gene has CDR1 SGDLS and CDR2 YYNGEE. The CDR3 runs 16 residues. The CDR3 spells CASSRPGGSSYNEQYF. The CDR3 region has the DNA TGTGCCAGCAGCCGTCCAGGGGGGAGCTCCTACAATGAGCAGTACTTC.

V usage is TRBV11-2 and J usage is TRBJ1-2, with a tentative D call TRBD1 (5 bases). V was trimmed by 5 bases and J by 8 bases, leaving 18 bases between them. Germline V gives CDR1 SGHAT, CDR2 FQNNGV. This CDR3 contains 14 residues. The CDR3 sequence: CASSHGGGSGGYTF. The CDR3 DNA reads TGTGCCAGCAGCCATGGGGGGGGTTCGGGAGGCTACACCTTC.

The V call is TRBV5-1, the J call TRBJ2-1; TRBD1 aligns across 10 bases. CDR3 length equals 15 residues. J gave up 6 bases and V 4 bases, and 7 bases lay outside the gene matches. From germline, CDR1 is SGHRS and CDR2 YFSETQ. This CDR3 reads CASSGQGGIGNEQFF. The CDR3 DNA is TGCGCCAGCAGCGGACAGGGGGGTATAGGCAATGAGCAGTTCTTC.

The chain uses TRBV7-2 and TRBJ2-3; 12 bases line up with TRBD2. The CDR3 spans 12 residues. Germline V gene data show CDR1 as SGHTA and CDR2 as FQGNSA. The V segment lost 5 bases and the J segment 14 bases; nucleotides outside the gene matches: 5. The CDR3, as DNA: TGTGCCAGCAGCCCCAGACTAGCGGGGGCGTATTTT. It encodes CASSPRLAGAYF.

The J gene is TRBJ2-3, the V gene TRBV9; D call uncertain. The CDR3 consists of 15 residues. CDR1 and CDR2 (germline): SGDLS, YYNGEE. The V gene lost 4 bases and the J gene lost 0 bases, with 12 bases spanning the gap. The CDR3 spells CASSPDGTSTDTQYF. The CDR3, as DNA: TGTGCCAGCAGCCCCGACGGAACTAGCACAGATACGCAGTATTTT.

This clonotype was seen only a few times. The CDR3 is CSARLARGDNSPLHF. The CDR3 DNA sequence: TGCAGTGCTAGACTCGCACGGGGGGATAATTCACCCCTCCACTTT. The chain joins TRBV20-1 to TRBJ1-6, with a weak D call TRBD1 (5 bases). The CDR3 consists of 15 residues. With 2 bases removed from V and 5 bases from J, the gap between germline ends came to 13 bases. Per the germline V gene, CDR1 is DFQATT and CDR2 is SNEGSKA (reference sequence).

The chain couples TRBV6-1 to TRBJ2-5, with a weak D call TRBD1 (5 bases). Between the trimmed V and J ends, which lost 5 bases and 1 base, there was a span of 20 bases. Germline CDR1 MNHNS, CDR2 SASEGT. The CDR3 length is 17 residues. CDR3 sequence: CASSNGMVWGPQETQYF. The CDR3 DNA reads TGTGCCAGCAGTAATGGAATGGTGTGGGGCCCCCAAGAGACCCAGTACTTC.

CDR3: CASSFRTGGSETQYF. CDR3 sequence (DNA): TGTGCCAGCAGCTTTAGGACAGGGGGGAGCGAGACCCAGTACTTC. The V gene is TRBV7-2, the J gene TRBJ2-5; 10 nucleotides match TRBD1. CDR1 SGHTA and CDR2 FQGNSA come from the germline V gene. This CDR3 is built from 15 residues. Losses at the gene ends were 3 bases for V and 5 bases for J; bases not matched to a gene: 6.

J is TRBJ2-3 and V is TRBV7-2; D may be TRBD1 (7 bases). The CDR3 is 15 residues long. The germline gives CDR1 SGHTA, CDR2 FQGNSA. Between the trimmed V and J ends, which lost 4 bases and 5 bases, there was a span of 16 bases. CDR3: CASSSSRGAGDTQYF. CDR3 in DNA: TGTGCCAGCAGCTCTAGCAGGGGGGCCGGAGATACGCAGTATTTT.

This clonotype was counted between two and nine times. The chain has TRBV29-1 and TRBJ2-3; no firm D call. Germline V lookup: CDR1 SQVTM, CDR2 ANQGSEA. The CDR3 consists of 14 residues. Trimming took 5 bases from V and 0 from J, leaving 12 bases between them. In DNA, the CDR3 is TGCAGCGTTCTTAAGAGTTCTAGCACAGATACGCAGTATTTT. Protein: CSVLKSSSTDTQYF.

This chain links TRBV6-5 with TRBJ2-1; perhaps TRBD2 as D (6 bases). Trimming left V 6 bases short and J 10 bases short, with 19 bases between. CDR3 length equals 14 residues. Germline-derived CDR1 and CDR2 are MNHEY and SVGAGI. CDR3 nucleotides: TGTGCCAGCAGGCCTCCGGGACTGGGCTACGAGCAGTTCTTC. As protein: CASRPPGLGYEQFF.

V is TRBV20-1 and J is TRBJ1-2; D possibly corresponds to TRBD1 (6 bases). Germline CDR1 is DFQATT and CDR2 is SNEGSKA (reference sequence). Trimming took off 3 bases at V and 1 base at J, with 18 bases between the two ends. This CDR3 has 16 residues. The CDR3 DNA follows: TGCAGTGCTAGTTTGGCAGCTGAAGGGGGTAACTATGGCTACACCTTC. This translates into CSASLAAEGGNYGYTF.

V usage is TRBV2 and J usage is TRBJ2-5; D unclear. Looked up from germline, CDR1 is SNHLY and CDR2 is FYNNEI. The CDR3 is made up of 13 amino acids. V was clipped by 0 bases and J by 3 bases, with 5 bases between them. The CDR3 nucleotides read TGTGCCAGCAGTGAAGCAGGCAAAGAGACCCAGTACTTC. Translation: CASSEAGKETQYF.

The chain couples TRBV20-1 to TRBJ1-1, with D possibly matching TRBD1 (6 bases). V dropped 6 bases and J dropped 0 bases, with 14 bases sitting between them. CDR3 length equals 14 residues. Germline-derived CDR1 and CDR2 are DFQATT and SNEGSKA (reference sequence). This chain's CDR3 is CSAGPGQMNTEAFF. The CDR3 DNA sequence: TGCAGTGCGGGGCCGGGACAAATGAACACTGAAGCTTTCTTT.

This rearrangement joins TRBV7-3 to TRBJ2-5, with 14 bases that match TRBD2. This CDR3 is built from 17 residues. The ends lost 4 bases at V and 7 bases at J; junction bases unmatched: 11. CDR1 is SGHTA and CDR2 is FQGTGA in the germline V gene. The CDR3 nucleotides read TGTGCCAGCAGCTCACGAGGGACTAGCGGGAGTGTGGGGACCCAGTACTTC. This encodes CASSSRGTSGSVGTQYF. Looking up the rest from reference TRBV7-3 and TRBJ2-5 gives the full variable domain: GAGVSQTPSNKVTEKGKYVELRCDPISGHTALYWYRQSLGQGPEFLIYFQGTGAADDSGLPNDRFFAVRPEGSVSTLKIQRTERGDSAVYLCASSSRGTSGSVGTQYFGPGTRLLVL.

This clonotype was seen only a few times. A much larger clonotype is one base distant, so this may be a read error. V gene TRBV7-6 combines with J gene TRBJ1-1; D unresolved. V gave up 5 bases and J gave up 3 bases, with 10 bases separating them. The CDR3 covers 13 residues. CDR1 SGHVS and CDR2 FNYEAQ come from the germline V gene. This CDR3 reads CASSVQSYTEAFF. The CDR3 bases are TGTGCCAGCAGCGTTCAGAGCTACACTGAAGCTTTCTTT.

The chain links TRBV6-2 or TRBV6-3 to TRBJ1-2; 11 bases are shared with TRBD1. The junction had 12 bases not matched to a gene; V was cut back by 5 bases and J by 7 bases. This CDR3 is built from 16 residues. Looked up from germline, CDR1 is MNHEY and CDR2 is SVGEGT. In nucleotides, the CDR3 is TGTGCCAGCAGTGACCCCCTCGGACAGGGGGCTAGTGGCTACACCTTC. As protein: CASSDPLGQGASGYTF.